The 14 T cell receptor beta chains below were found in one sample sequenced in a study of blood T cell repertoires in COVID-19. The repertoire was sequenced with immunoSEQ multiplex PCR; TCRdb's copy has only in-frame clones and lacks some. This sample yields 360,000 or so clones, of which over 80% are seen a single time; approximately 4.7% belongs to the top ten. Sequenced: PBMCs or T cells enriched from blood (not recorded which). These receptors all come from a woman aged 45-60 years who had recovered from COVID-19.

This chain uses TRBV19 with TRBJ2-3, with 8 bases that match TRBD2. The germline V gene has CDR1 LNHDA and CDR2 SQIVND (reference sequence). J gave up 5 bases and V 4 bases, and 2 bases lay outside the gene matches. The CDR3 loop spans 13 amino acids. CDR3 region: CASSTLAGDTQYF. CDR3 in DNA: TGTGCCAGTAGTACGCTAGCGGGAGATACGCAGTATTTT.

The rearrangement uses TRBV27 and TRBJ1-1; 7 bases are a match to TRBD1. The CDR3 runs 17 residues. CDR1 MNHEY and CDR2 SMNVEV come from the germline V gene (reference sequence). V lost 5 bases to trimming and J lost 1 base; unmatched junction nucleotides: 13. Here the CDR3 reads CASSLWGQKNSNTEAFF. The CDR3 DNA is TGTGCCAGCAGTCTCTGGGGACAGAAAAACTCGAACACTGAAGCTTTCTTT.

The rearrangement joins TRBV14 to TRBJ1-2; a weak D match, TRBD1 (5 bases). This CDR3 is 13 amino acids long. Germline loops: CDR1 SGHDN, CDR2 FVKESK. Deletions cut 4 bases from V and 4 bases from J, with 10 bases between. In nucleotides, the CDR3 is TGTGCCAGCAGCCCAGGGATGGCCTATGGCTACACCTTC. The encoded protein is CASSPGMAYGYTF.

This clone has only one observation. V usage is TRBV9 and J usage is TRBJ2-2; TRBD1 aligns across 12 bases. Looked up from germline, CDR1 is SGDLS and CDR2 is YYNGEE. The V segment lost 0 bases and the J segment 5 bases; nucleotides outside the gene matches: 8. The CDR3 is 18 amino acids. The CDR3 DNA follows: TGTGCCAGCAGCGTAGCCGGCGGGACAGGGGGCCTGACCGGGGAGCTGTTTTTT. It encodes CASSVAGGTGGLTGELFF.

The J gene is TRBJ1-4, the V gene TRBV7-9; unclear D gene. Trimming pared 5 bases from V and 7 bases from J, leaving 14 bases between. CDR1 is SEHNR, CDR2 FQNEAQ, per germline (reference sequence). This CDR3 contains 14 residues. The CDR3 DNA sequence: TGTGCCAGCAGCCTCACAGTGGAAGGTGAAAAACTGTTTTTT. Protein: CASSLTVEGEKLFF.

This chain links TRBV5-1 with TRBJ1-4; 9 nucleotides line up with TRBD1. Germline CDR1 SGHRS, CDR2 YFSETQ. Trimming cost V 4 bases and J 7 bases; bases outside gene matches: 11. There are 16 residues in the CDR3. CDR3 nucleotide sequence: TGCGCCAGCAGCCAACCAAAGACAGGGGGAGGTGAAAAACTGTTTTTT. Encoded protein: CASSQPKTGGGEKLFF.

This chain links TRBV11-3 with TRBJ1-4, with TRBD1 matching 7 bases. With 5 bases clipped from V and 0 bases from J, the junction kept 6 bases outside the gene matches. The CDR3 is made up of 16 amino acids. Germline CDR1 reads SGHNT; CDR2 reads YENEEA. Written as DNA, the CDR3 is TGTGCCAGCAGCCCGCGAGGGACAGCAACTAATGAAAAACTGTTTTTT. Translation gives CASSPRGTATNEKLFF.

CDR3 DNA: TGTGCCACCAGCAGGGGGACAGGGAATCAGCCCCAGCATTTT. It is translated as CATSRGTGNQPQHF. V usage is TRBV15 and J usage is TRBJ1-5, with TRBD1 matching over 9 bases. J lost 4 bases, V lost 3 bases, and 1 base had no gene match. Germline V lookup: CDR1 LNHNV, CDR2 YYDKDF (reference sequence). This CDR3 has 14 residues.

The genes are TRBV7-9 and TRBJ1-1; possibly TRBD1 for D (5 bases). Germline values: CDR1 SEHNR, CDR2 FQNEAQ (reference sequence). The CDR3 extends over 13 amino acids. V lost 11 bases and J lost 4, with 17 bases in between. CDR3 DNA sequence: TGTGCCGAACGTGGGGCTCTTGGCACTGAAGCTTTCTTT. Encoded protein: CAERGALGTEAFF. The full variable domain, completed using reference TRBV7-9 and TRBJ1-1, is DTGVSQNPRHKITKRGQNVTFRCDPISEHNRLYWYRQTLGQGPEFLTYFQNEAQLEKSRLLSDRFSAERPKGSFSTLEIQRTEQGDSAMYLCAERGALGTEAFFGQGTRLTVV.

The rearrangement uses TRBV18 and TRBJ1-6; perhaps TRBD1 as D (6 bases). V lost 2 bases and J lost 0, with 11 bases in between. This CDR3 region has 17 residues. Germline V lookup: CDR1 KGHSH, CDR2 LQKENI. This chain's CDR3 is CASSPGGRSSYNSPLHF. The CDR3, as DNA: TGTGCCAGCTCACCAGGGGGCAGGAGCTCCTATAATTCACCCCTCCACTTT.

This chain links TRBV11-1 with TRBJ2-1; 13 bases are a match to TRBD2. This CDR3 is 16 amino acids long. Germline V gene data show CDR1 as SGHAT and CDR2 as FQDESV (reference sequence). The ends lost 3 bases at V and 7 bases at J; junction bases unmatched: 6. CDR3: CASSFPGLAGANEQFF. In DNA, the CDR3 is TGTGCCAGCAGCTTCCCCGGACTAGCGGGAGCGAATGAGCAGTTCTTC.

The chain uses TRBV5-1 and TRBJ2-7, with no clear D. The CDR3 has 13 residues. Germline V lookup: CDR1 SGHRS, CDR2 YFSETQ. V lost 0 bases to trimming and J lost 3 bases, with 7 bases between them. The CDR3, as DNA: TGCGCCAGCAGCTTGGATACTGACTACGAGCAGTACTTC. This codes for CASSLDTDYEQYF.

The chain carries TRBV30 and TRBJ1-2; TRBD1 might be the D (6 bases). The CDR3 contains 13 residues. Trimming stripped 4 bases from V and 4 bases from J, with 13 bases between. Germline CDR1 GTSNPN, CDR2 SVGIG (reference sequence). CDR3 DNA sequence: TGTGCCTGGATCATCGCGGGGGCCTATGGCTACACCTTC. Its translation is CAWIIAGAYGYTF. Looking up the rest from reference TRBV30 and TRBJ1-2 gives the full variable domain: SQTIHQWPATLVQPVGSPLSLECTVEGTSNPNLYWYRQAAGRGLQLLFYSVGIGQISSEVPQNLSASRPQDRQFILSSKKLLLSDSGFYLCAWIIAGAYGYTFGSGTRLTVV.

A single count supports this clone. The rearrangement uses TRBV5-6 and TRBJ1-2; 8 bases fit TRBD1. Trimming removed 4 bases from V and 7 bases from J; junction bases left unmatched: 9. CDR1 is SGHDT, CDR2 YYEEEE, per germline. CDR3 length: 14 residues. This CDR3 reads CASSVGQGVGGYTF. In DNA form, the CDR3 reads TGTGCCAGCAGCGTTGGACAGGGCGTCGGTGGCTACACCTTC.